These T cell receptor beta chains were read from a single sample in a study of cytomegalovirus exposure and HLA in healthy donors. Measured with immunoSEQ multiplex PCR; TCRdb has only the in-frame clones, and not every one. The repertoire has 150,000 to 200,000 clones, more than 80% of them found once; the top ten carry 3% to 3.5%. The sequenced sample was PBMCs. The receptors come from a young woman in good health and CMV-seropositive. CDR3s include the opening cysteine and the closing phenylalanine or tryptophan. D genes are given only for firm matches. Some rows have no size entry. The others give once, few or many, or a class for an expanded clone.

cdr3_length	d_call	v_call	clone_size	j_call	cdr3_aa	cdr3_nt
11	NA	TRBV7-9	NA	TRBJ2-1	CASSSLNEQFF	TGTGCCAGCAGCTCCTTAAATGAGCAGTTCTTC
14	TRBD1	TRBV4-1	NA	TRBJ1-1	CASKPTGGDTEAFF	TGCGCCAGCAAACCGACAGGGGGGGACACTGAAGCTTTCTTT
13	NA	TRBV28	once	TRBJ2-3	CASSFASTDTQYF	TGTGCCAGCAGTTTTGCGTCCACAGATACGCAGTATTTT
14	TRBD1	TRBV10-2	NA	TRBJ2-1	CAEAGQGRYNEQFF	TGCGCCGAAGCCGGACAGGGACGTTACAATGAGCAGTTCTTC
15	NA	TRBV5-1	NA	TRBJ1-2	CASRPGDSSGGGYTF	TGCGCCAGCCGCCCGGGAGACAGCTCAGGCGGTGGCTACACCTTC
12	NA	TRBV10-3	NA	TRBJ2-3	CAISEEGDTQYF	TGTGCCATCAGTGAGGAGGGTGATACGCAGTATTTT
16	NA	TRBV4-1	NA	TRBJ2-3	CASSQELGGLQRTQYF	TGCGCCAGCAGCCAAGAATTGGGGGGGCTCCAGCGTACGCAGTATTTT
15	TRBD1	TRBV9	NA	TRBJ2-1	CASSLDRGDYNEQFF	TGTGCCAGCAGCCTCGACAGGGGCGATTACAATGAGCAGTTCTTC
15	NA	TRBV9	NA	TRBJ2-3	CASARLDSSTDTQYF	TGTGCCAGCGCCCGACTGGATTCTAGCACAGATACGCAGTATTTT
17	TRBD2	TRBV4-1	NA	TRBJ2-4	CASSQGTSGGVKNIQYF	TGCGCCAGCAGCCAAGGGACTAGCGGGGGAGTTAAAAACATTCAGTACTTC
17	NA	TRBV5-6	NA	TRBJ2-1	CASSLNPMRTAYNEQFF	TGTGCCAGCAGCTTGAATCCCATGCGGACAGCTTACAATGAGCAGTTCTTC
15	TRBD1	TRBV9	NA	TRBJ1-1	CASSVRDRVYTEAFF	TGTGCCAGCAGCGTCCGAGACAGGGTTTACACTGAAGCTTTCTTT
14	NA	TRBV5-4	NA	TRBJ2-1	CASSLEAGKNEQFF	TGTGCCAGCAGCTTGGAGGCAGGGAAGAATGAGCAGTTCTTC
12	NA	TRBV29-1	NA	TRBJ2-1	CSVEERSNEQFF	TGCAGCGTTGAAGAGCGGAGCAATGAGCAGTTCTTC
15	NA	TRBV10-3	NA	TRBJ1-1	CAITPSTLRDTEAFF	TGTGCCATCACCCCATCAACGCTCCGGGACACTGAAGCTTTCTTT
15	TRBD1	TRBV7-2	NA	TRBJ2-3	CASSYNRGRADTQYF	TGTGCCAGCAGCTACAACAGGGGGCGCGCAGATACGCAGTATTTT
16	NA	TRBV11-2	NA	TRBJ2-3	CASSTLGSTSTDTQYF	TGTGCCAGCAGTACATTAGGGAGTACTAGCACAGATACGCAGTATTTT
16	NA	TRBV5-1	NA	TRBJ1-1	CASSLAEGRGNTEAFF	TGCGCCAGCAGCTTGGCCGAAGGTCGGGGGAACACTGAAGCTTTCTTT
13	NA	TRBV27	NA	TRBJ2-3	CASSLGGDDTQYF	TGTGCCAGCAGTTTAGGAGGGGACGATACGCAGTATTTT
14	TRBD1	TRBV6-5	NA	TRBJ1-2	CASIRDRGFGGYTF	TGTGCCAGCATCAGGGACAGGGGGTTTGGTGGCTACACCTTC
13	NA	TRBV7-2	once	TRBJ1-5	CASSLRGQGPQHF	TGTGCCAGCAGCTTACGCGGCCAGGGGCCCCAGCATTTT
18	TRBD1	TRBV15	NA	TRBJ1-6	CATSRDLTRDRGNSPLHF	TGTGCCACCAGCAGAGACCTAACCAGGGACAGGGGTAATTCACCCCTCCACTTT
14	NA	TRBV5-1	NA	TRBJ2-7	CASSLVGVRGEQYF	TGCGCCAGCAGCTTGGTCGGGGTCAGGGGCGAGCAGTACTTC
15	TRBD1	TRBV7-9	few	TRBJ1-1	CASSLQGQGFTEAFF	TGTGCCAGCAGCTTACAGGGACAGGGGTTCACTGAAGCTTTCTTT
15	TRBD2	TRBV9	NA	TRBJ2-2	CASSGLAGGTGELFF	TGTGCCAGCAGTGGGCTAGCGGGAGGAACCGGGGAGCTGTTTTTT
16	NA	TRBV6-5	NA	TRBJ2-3	CASSFQGPPLTDTQYF	TGTGCCAGCAGTTTCCAGGGCCCGCCCCTCACAGATACGCAGTATTTT
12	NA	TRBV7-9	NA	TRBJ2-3	CASSLLTDTQYF	TGTGCCAGCAGCTTACTCACAGATACGCAGTATTTT
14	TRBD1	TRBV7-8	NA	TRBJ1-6	CASSLTGFGSPLHF	TGTGCCAGCAGCTTGACAGGGTTTGGTTCACCCCTCCACTTT
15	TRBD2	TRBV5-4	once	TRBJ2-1	CASSLWASGGNEQFF	TGTGCCAGCAGCTTGTGGGCTAGCGGGGGAAATGAGCAGTTCTTC
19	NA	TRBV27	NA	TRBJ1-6	CASSLSGGGTLRYNSPLHF	TGTGCCAGCAGTTTGTCCGGTGGCGGTACCCTTCGATATAATTCACCCCTCCACTTT
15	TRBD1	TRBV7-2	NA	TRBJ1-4	CASSLRDRVGEKLFF	TGTGCCAGCAGCTTAAGGGACAGGGTTGGGGAAAAACTGTTTTTT
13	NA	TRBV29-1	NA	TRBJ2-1	CSVPSGVYNEQFF	TGCAGCGTTCCCTCGGGGGTCTACAATGAGCAGTTCTTC
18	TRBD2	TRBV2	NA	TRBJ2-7	CASSELTSGGAVRNEQYF	TGTGCCAGCAGTGAACTAACTAGCGGGGGGGCCGTAAGGAACGAGCAGTACTTC
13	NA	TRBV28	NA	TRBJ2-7	CASRRYREHEQYF	TGTGCCAGCAGGCGCTACAGGGAACACGAGCAGTACTTC
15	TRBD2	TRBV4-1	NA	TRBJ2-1	CASSQAPAGGNEQFF	TGCGCCAGCAGCCAAGCCCCAGCGGGGGGAAATGAGCAGTTCTTC
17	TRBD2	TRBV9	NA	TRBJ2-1	CASSVVPGGRAYNEQFF	TGTGCCAGCAGCGTAGTCCCCGGGGGGAGAGCCTACAATGAGCAGTTCTTC
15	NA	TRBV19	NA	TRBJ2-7	CASSNSRAPIYEQYF	TGTGCCAGTAGTAACAGCAGGGCCCCGATCTACGAGCAGTACTTC
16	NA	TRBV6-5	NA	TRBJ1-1	CASSYSSGAYTDEAFF	TGTGCCAGCAGTTACTCGAGCGGGGCGTACACGGATGAAGCTTTCTTT
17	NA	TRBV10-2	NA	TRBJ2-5	CASSWGKLGTYQETQYF	TGCGCCAGCAGCTGGGGCAAACTCGGGACTTACCAAGAGACCCAGTACTTC
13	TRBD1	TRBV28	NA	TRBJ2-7	CASSRDSSYEQYF	TGTGCCAGCAGTCGGGACAGTTCCTACGAGCAGTACTTC
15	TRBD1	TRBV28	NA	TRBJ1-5	CASLHRGGLGQPQHF	TGTGCCAGCCTACATCGAGGGGGCTTAGGTCAGCCCCAGCATTTT
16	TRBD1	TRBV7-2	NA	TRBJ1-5	CASSLALGTGGQPQHF	TGTGCCAGCAGCTTAGCGCTTGGTACAGGGGGGCAGCCCCAGCATTTT
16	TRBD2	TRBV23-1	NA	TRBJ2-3	CASSQSRREGIDTQYF	TGCGCCAGCAGTCAATCTCGGCGGGAGGGGATAGATACGCAGTATTTT
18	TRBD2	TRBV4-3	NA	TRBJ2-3	CASSQGGGLAGGTDTQYF	TGCGCCAGCAGCCAAGGGGGCGGGCTAGCGGGGGGGACAGATACGCAGTATTTT